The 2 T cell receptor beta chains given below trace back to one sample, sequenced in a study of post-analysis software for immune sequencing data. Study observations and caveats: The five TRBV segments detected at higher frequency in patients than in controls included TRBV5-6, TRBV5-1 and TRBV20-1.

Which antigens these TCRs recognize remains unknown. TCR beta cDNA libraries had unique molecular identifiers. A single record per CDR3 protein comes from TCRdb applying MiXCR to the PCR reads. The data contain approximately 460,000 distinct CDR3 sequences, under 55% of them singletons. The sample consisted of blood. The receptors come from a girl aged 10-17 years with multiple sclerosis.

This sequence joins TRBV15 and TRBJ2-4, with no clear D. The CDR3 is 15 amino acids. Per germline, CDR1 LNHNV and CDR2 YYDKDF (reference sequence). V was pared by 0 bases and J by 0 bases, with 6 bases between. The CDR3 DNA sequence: TGTGCCACCAGCAGAGACAGATTAGCCAAAAACATTCAGTACTTC. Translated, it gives CATSRDRLAKNIQYF. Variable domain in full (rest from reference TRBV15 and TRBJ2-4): DAMVIQNPRYQVTQFGKPVTLSCSQTLNHNVMYWYQQKSSQAPKLLFHYYDKDFNNEADTPDNFQSRRPNTSFCFLDIRSPGLGDTAMYLCATSRDRLAKNIQYFGAGTRLSVL.

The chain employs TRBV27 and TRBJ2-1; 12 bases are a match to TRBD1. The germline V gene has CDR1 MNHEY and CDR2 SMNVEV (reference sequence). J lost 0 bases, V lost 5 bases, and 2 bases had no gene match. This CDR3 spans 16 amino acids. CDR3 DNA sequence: TGTGCCAGCAGTAAGGGACAGGGGGCCTCCTACAATGAGCAGTTCTTC. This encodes CASSKGQGASYNEQFF.